This TCR beta chain was identified during a study of cytomegalovirus exposure and HLA in healthy donors. From germline, CDR1 is MNHEY and CDR2 SMNVEV (reference sequence). There are 15 residues in the CDR3. V dropped 8 bases and J dropped 7; count of bases not matched to a gene: 10. The assay was immunoSEQ multiplex PCR, and TCRdb's table has in-frame clones only and misses some. The sample includes 67,000 or so clones, approximately 93% seen only once; the top ten take 1.4%. Sequenced: PBMCs. The V call is TRBV27, the J call TRBJ2-2; 10 bases fit TRBD1. The sequence was obtained from a man younger than 35 in good health and CMV-seropositive. CDR3: CASSQDRGLHGELFF. CDR3 DNA sequence: TGTGCCAGCTCCCAAGACAGGGGGCTTCACGGGGAGCTGTTTTTT.